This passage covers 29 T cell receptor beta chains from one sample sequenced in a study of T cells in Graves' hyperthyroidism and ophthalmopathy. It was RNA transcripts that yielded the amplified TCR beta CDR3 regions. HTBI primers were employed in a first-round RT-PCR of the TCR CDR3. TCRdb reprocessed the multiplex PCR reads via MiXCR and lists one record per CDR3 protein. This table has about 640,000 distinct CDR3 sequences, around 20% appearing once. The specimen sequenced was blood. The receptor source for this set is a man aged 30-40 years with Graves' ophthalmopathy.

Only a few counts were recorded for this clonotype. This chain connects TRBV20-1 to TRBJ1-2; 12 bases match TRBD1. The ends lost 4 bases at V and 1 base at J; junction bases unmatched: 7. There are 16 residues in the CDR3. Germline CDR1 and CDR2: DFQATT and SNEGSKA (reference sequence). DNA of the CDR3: TGCAGTGCTAATACCGGGACAGGGGGCCGTAACTATGGCTACACCTTC. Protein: CSANTGTGGRNYGYTF.

This CDR3 is CASSDPWRRNGYTF. In DNA, the CDR3 is TGTGCCAGCAGTGATCCGTGGCGACGAAATGGCTACACCTTC. The V and J genes are TRBV6-1 and TRBJ1-2, with D hard to call. The CDR3 has 14 amino acids. V was trimmed by 3 bases and J by 6 bases, leaving 14 bases between them. Germline loops: CDR1 MNHNS, CDR2 SASEGT.

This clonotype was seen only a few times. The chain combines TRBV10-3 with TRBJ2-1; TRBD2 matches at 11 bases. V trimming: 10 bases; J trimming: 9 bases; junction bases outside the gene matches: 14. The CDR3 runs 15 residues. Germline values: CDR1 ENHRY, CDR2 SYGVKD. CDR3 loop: CATATSGSTKGEQFF. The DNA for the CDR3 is TGTGCCACCGCTACTAGCGGGAGTACCAAGGGTGAGCAGTTCTTC.

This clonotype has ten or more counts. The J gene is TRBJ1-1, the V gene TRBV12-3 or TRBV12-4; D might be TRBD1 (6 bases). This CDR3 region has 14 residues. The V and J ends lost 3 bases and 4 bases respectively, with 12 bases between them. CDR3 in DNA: TGTGCCAGCAGTTTGGCCACAGGGTCCACTGAAGCTTTCTTT. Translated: CASSLATGSTEAFF.

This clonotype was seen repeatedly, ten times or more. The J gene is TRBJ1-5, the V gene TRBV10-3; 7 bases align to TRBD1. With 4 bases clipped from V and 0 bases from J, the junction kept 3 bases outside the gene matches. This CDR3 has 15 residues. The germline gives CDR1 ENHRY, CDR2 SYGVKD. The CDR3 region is CAISGTGHSNQPQHF. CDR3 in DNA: TGTGCCATCAGTGGGACAGGTCATAGCAATCAGCCCCAGCATTTT.

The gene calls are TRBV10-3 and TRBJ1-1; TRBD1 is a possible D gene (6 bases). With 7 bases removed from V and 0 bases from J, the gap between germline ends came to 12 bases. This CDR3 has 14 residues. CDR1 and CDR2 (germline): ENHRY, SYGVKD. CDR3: CAITKTGMNTEAFF. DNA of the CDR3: TGTGCCATCACCAAGACAGGTATGAACACTGAAGCTTTCTTT.

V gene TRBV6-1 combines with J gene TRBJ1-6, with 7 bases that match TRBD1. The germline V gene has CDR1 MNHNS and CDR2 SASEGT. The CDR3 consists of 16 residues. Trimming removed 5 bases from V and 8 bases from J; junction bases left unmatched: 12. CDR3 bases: TGTGCCAGCAGTTTCGATCCGACAGGGAGTTATTCACCCCTCCACTTT. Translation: CASSFDPTGSYSPLHF.

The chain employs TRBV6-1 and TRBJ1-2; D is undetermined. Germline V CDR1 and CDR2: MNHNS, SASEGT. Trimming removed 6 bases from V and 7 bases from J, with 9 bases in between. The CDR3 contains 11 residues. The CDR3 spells CASRGGIGYTF. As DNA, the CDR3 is TGTGCCAGCAGAGGAGGGATTGGCTACACCTTC.

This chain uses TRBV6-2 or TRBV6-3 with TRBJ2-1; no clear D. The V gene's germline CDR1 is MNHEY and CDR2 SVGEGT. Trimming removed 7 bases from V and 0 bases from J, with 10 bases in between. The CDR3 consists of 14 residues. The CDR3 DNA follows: TGTGCCAGCACCGACGTCAGCTCCTACAATGAGCAGTTCTTC. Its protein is CASTDVSSYNEQFF.

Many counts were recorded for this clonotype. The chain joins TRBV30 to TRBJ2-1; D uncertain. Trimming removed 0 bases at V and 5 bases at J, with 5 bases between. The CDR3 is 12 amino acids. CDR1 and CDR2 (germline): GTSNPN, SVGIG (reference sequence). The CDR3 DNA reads TGTGCCTGGAGTGTCATAAACAATGAGCAGTTCTTC. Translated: CAWSVINNEQFF.

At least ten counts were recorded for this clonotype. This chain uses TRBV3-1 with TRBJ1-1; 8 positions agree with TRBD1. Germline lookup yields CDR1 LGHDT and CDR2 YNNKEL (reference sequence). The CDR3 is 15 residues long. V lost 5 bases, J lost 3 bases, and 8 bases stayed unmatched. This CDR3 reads CASSLRQGSHTEAFF. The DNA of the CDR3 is TGTGCCAGCAGCTTAAGACAGGGGTCTCACACTGAAGCTTTCTTT.

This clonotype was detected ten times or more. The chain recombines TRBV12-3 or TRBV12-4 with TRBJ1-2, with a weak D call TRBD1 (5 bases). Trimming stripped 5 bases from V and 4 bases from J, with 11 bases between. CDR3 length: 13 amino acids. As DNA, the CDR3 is TGTGCCAGCAGTCTAGACGGGGCCTATGGCTACACCTTC. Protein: CASSLDGAYGYTF.

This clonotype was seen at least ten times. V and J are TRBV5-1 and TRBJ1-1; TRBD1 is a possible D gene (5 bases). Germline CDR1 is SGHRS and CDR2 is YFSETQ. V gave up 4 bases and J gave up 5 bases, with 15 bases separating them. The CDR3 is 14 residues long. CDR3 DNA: TGCGCCAGCAGCCTGGACATCCTGGGGACTGAAGCTTTCTTT. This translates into CASSLDILGTEAFF.

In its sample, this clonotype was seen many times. CDR3 bases: TGTGCCAGCAGCTTCGACAGGGGGTACACTGAAGCTTTCTTT. Residues: CASSFDRGYTEAFF. This rearrangement joins TRBV7-2 to TRBJ1-1; TRBD1 matches at 9 bases. The CDR3 sequence is 14 residues long. With 3 bases clipped from V and 3 bases from J, the junction kept 2 bases outside the gene matches. From germline, CDR1 is SGHTA and CDR2 FQGNSA.

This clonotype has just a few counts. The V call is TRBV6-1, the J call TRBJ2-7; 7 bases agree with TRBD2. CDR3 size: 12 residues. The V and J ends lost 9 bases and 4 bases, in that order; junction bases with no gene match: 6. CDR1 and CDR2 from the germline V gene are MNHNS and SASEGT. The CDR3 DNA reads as TGTGCCAGTGGACTAGGAAGATACGAGCAGTACTTC. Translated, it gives CASGLGRYEQYF.

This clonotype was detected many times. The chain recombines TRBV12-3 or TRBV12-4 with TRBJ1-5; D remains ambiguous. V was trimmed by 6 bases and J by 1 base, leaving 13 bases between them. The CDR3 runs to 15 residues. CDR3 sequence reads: CASSFMDGSNQPQHF. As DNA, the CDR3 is TGTGCCAGCAGCTTTATGGACGGGAGCAATCAGCCCCAGCATTTT.

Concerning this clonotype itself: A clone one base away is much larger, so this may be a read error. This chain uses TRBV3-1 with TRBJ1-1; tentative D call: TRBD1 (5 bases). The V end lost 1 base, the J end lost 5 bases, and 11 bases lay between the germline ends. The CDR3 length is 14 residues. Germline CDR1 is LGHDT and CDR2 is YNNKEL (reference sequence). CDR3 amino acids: CASSQVWGGTEAFF. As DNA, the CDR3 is TGTGCCAGCAGCCAAGTCTGGGGGGGGACTGAAGCTTTCTTT.

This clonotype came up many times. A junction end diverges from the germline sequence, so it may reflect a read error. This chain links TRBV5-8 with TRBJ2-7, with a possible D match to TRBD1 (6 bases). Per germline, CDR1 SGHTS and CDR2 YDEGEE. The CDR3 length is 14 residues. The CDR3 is CASSLGRGSYEQYF. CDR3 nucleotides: TGCGCCAGCAGCTTGGGCAGGGGCAGCTACGAGCAGTACTTC.

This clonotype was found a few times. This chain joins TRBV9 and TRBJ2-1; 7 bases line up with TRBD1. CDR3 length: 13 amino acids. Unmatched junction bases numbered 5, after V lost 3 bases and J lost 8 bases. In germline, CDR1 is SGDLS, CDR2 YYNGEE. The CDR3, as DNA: TGTGCCAGCAGCGAACGACAGGGTTATGAGCAGTTCTTC. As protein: CASSERQGYEQFF.

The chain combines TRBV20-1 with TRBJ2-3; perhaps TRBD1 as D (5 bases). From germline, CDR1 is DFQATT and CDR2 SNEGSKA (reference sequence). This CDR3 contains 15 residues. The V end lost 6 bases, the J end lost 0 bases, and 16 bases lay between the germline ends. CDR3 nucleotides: TGCAGTGCCACACCCTGGACAAGCAGCACAGATACGCAGTATTTT. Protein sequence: CSATPWTSSTDTQYF.

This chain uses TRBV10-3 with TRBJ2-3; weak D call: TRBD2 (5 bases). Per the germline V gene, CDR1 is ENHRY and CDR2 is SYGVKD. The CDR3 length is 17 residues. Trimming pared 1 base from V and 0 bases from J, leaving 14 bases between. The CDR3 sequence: CAISELSTGSSTDTQYF. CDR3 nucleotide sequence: TGTGCCATCAGTGAGTTATCCACGGGGTCTAGCACAGATACGCAGTATTTT.

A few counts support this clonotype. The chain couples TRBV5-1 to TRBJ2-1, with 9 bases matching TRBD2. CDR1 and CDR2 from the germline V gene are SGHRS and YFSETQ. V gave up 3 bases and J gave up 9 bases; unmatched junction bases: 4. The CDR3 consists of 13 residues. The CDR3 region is CASSSSGNREQFF. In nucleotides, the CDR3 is TGCGCCAGCAGCTCTAGCGGGAACCGTGAGCAGTTCTTC.

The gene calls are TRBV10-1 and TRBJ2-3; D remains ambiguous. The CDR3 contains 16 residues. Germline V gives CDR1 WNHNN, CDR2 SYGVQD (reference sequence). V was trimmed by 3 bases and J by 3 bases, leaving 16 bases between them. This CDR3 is CASSEGGFGATDTQYF. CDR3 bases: TGCGCCAGCAGTGAAGGTGGTTTTGGAGCGACAGATACGCAGTATTTT.

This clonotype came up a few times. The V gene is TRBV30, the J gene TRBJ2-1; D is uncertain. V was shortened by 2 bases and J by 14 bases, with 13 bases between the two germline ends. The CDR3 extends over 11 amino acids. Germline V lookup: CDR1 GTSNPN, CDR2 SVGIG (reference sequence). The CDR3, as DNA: TGTGCCTGGAGTCGGACGGTCGGCGAGTTCTTC. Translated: CAWSRTVGEFF.

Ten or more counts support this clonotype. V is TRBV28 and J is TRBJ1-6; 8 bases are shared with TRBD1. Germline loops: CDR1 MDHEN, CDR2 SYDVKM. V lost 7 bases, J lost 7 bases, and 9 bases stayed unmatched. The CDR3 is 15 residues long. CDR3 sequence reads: CASTSGGAGNSPLHF. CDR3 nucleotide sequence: TGTGCCAGCACCTCAGGGGGCGCGGGAAATTCACCCCTCCACTTT.

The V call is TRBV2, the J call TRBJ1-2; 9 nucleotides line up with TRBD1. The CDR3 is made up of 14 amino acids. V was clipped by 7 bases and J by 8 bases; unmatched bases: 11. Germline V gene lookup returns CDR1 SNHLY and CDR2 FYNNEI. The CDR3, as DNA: TGTGCCAGCACTGTTGGTACAGGGGGCTACGGCTACACCTTC. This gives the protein CASTVGTGGYGYTF.

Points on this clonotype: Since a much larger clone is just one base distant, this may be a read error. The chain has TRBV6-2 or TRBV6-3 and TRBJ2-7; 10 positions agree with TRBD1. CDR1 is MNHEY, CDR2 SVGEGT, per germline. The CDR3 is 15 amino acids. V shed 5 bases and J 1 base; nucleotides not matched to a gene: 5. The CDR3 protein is CASSPGQGTSYEQYF. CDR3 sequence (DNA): TGTGCCAGCAGTCCGGGACAGGGGACGTCCTACGAGCAGTACTTC.

The CDR3 spells CSARESMKLLYEQYF. The DNA of the CDR3 is TGCAGTGCTAGAGAAAGCATGAAACTACTCTACGAGCAGTACTTC. The chain recombines TRBV20-1 with TRBJ2-7; D uncertain. Germline V gene lookup returns CDR1 DFQATT and CDR2 SNEGSKA (reference sequence). V was pared by 0 bases and J by 3 bases, with 15 bases between. CDR3 size: 15 residues.

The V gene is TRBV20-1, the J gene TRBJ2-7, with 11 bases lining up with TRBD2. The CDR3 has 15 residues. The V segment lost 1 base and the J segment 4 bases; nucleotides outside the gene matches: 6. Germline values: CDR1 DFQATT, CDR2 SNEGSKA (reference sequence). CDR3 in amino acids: CSARGIAGGIYEQYF. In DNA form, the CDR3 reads TGCAGTGCTAGAGGAATAGCGGGAGGGATATACGAGCAGTACTTC.